These 8 T cell receptor beta chains were all obtained from the same sample, sequenced in a study of cytomegalovirus exposure and HLA in healthy donors. It was with 60 Vbeta and 13 Jbeta primers that the PCR ran. The data were produced by immunoSEQ multiplex PCR, yet TCRdb's version contains in-frame clones alone and is incomplete. Of fewer than 200,000 clones in the sample, 75% to 90% were seen once. The sequencing sample was made of PBMCs. The receptors derive from a woman aged 45-65 years in good health and CMV-seropositive.

The rearrangement links TRBV7-9 to TRBJ2-5, with 8 positions matching TRBD1. The CDR3 length is 15 residues. With 5 bases clipped from V and 2 bases from J, the junction kept 7 bases outside the gene matches. Per the germline V gene, CDR1 is SEHNR and CDR2 is FQNEAQ (reference sequence). CDR3 loop: CASSRQGKDQETQYF. The CDR3 nucleotides read TGTGCCAGCAGCCGACAGGGGAAGGATCAAGAGACCCAGTACTTC.

This clone was picked up one time. The rearrangement uses TRBV6-1 and TRBJ1-1, with D possibly matching TRBD1 (5 bases). Germline V gene lookup returns CDR1 MNHNS and CDR2 SASEGT. The CDR3 runs to 13 residues. Trimming removed 8 bases at V and 3 bases at J, with 13 bases between. The CDR3 DNA reads TGTGCCAGCGTAGATTGGGGGGACACTGAAGCTTTCTTT. This codes for CASVDWGDTEAFF.

In DNA, the CDR3 is TGTGCCAGCAGCTTAGGCGAGGGAACTAGCACAGATACGCAGTATTTT. Its protein is CASSLGEGTSTDTQYF. V and J are TRBV11-2 and TRBJ2-3, with a weak D call TRBD2 (5 bases). Between the trimmed V and J ends, which lost 1 base and 0 bases, there was a span of 11 bases. CDR3 length: 16 residues. The V gene's germline CDR1 is SGHAT and CDR2 FQNNGV.

This chain connects TRBV13 to TRBJ2-5; D possibly corresponds to TRBD1 (6 bases). Matching the DNA end better, TRBJ2-7 makes the J call doubtful. Germline CDR1 PRHDT, CDR2 FYEKMQ (reference sequence). The CDR3 has 14 amino acids. The CDR3 protein is CASTLRGSRYEQYF. Written as DNA, the CDR3 is TGTGCCAGCACCCTTAGGGGGAGTCGCTACGAGCAGTACTTC.

The chain joins TRBV30 to TRBJ2-6; perhaps TRBD1 as D (6 bases). Germline V gene lookup returns CDR1 GTSNPN and CDR2 SVGIG (reference sequence). This CDR3 is built from 16 residues. Trimming stripped 4 bases from V and 0 bases from J, with 13 bases between. The CDR3 region is CAWTYRAYSGANVLTF. CDR3 coding DNA: TGTGCCTGGACTTACAGGGCCTACTCTGGGGCCAACGTCCTGACTTTC.

V gene TRBV27 combines with J gene TRBJ1-3; 7 bases are shared with TRBD1. Germline V gene sequence: CDR1 MNHEY, CDR2 SMNVEV (reference sequence). Trimming cost V 5 bases and J 2 bases; bases outside gene matches: 6. This CDR3 has 15 amino acids. CDR3 sequence (DNA): TGTGCCAGCAGTGCGCAAGGGACAGCTGGAAACACCATATATTTT. It specifies CASSAQGTAGNTIYF.

Here the CDR3 DNA reads TGTGCCAGCAGCCCATCGACTAGCGGGAGAGATACGCAGTATTTT. Translating it yields CASSPSTSGRDTQYF. The rearrangement joins TRBV7-3 to TRBJ2-3; 12 bases match TRBD2. Germline V gives CDR1 SGHTA, CDR2 FQGTGA. The ends lost 5 bases at V and 5 bases at J; junction bases unmatched: 5. The CDR3 is 15 residues long.

This CDR3 reads CSASRGDEQFF. The CDR3 coding sequence is TGCAGTGCTAGCCGAGGAGACGAGCAGTTCTTC. This chain joins TRBV20-1 and TRBJ2-1; D is uncertain. CDR1 and CDR2 from the germline V gene are DFQATT and SNEGSKA (reference sequence). The CDR3 has 11 amino acids. V dropped 3 bases and J dropped 10 bases, with 10 bases sitting between them.